What follows are 20 T cell receptor beta chains derived from one specimen sequenced in a study of shared clonotypes between healthy human individuals. Naive CD8 cells comprised CD45RO-negative, CCR7-positively selected cells, excluding terminally differentiated effector memory CD45RA+ cells. TCRdb's table, derived via immunoSEQ multiplex PCR, lists solely in-frame clones and lacks some. This sample has roughly 1,800,000 clones; around 96% occur once, and the top ten carry around 1%. The sequenced sample consisted of naive CD8+ T cells sorted from blood. The receptors derive from a man aged 18 to 29 in good health.

The chain uses TRBV7-6 and TRBJ2-5; no clear D. Per the germline V gene, CDR1 is SGHVS and CDR2 is FNYEAQ. Trimming removed 0 bases at V and 5 bases at J, with 7 bases between. This CDR3 region has 13 residues. The CDR3 loop is CASSLAGKETQYF. The CDR3 nucleotides read TGTGCCAGCAGCTTAGCAGGGAAGGAGACCCAGTACTTC.

This chain connects TRBV19 to TRBJ2-1; no clear D. There are 15 residues in the CDR3. CDR1 and CDR2 (germline): LNHDA, SQIVND (reference sequence). V lost 3 bases to trimming and J lost 4 bases, with 13 bases between them. The DNA for the CDR3 is TGTGCCAGTAGTATGGACCAGGAAGGGTACAATGAGCAGTTCTTC. As protein: CASSMDQEGYNEQFF.

This chain links TRBV27 with TRBJ1-1, with a possible D match to TRBD1 (5 bases). The CDR3 runs to 17 residues. V lost 2 bases to trimming and J lost 1 base, with 17 bases between them. Germline loops: CDR1 MNHEY, CDR2 SMNVEV (reference sequence). As DNA, the CDR3 is TGTGCCAGCAGTTTACTCGATCCCGCGGGGGGGAACACTGAAGCTTTCTTT. Its translation is CASSLLDPAGGNTEAFF.

This clone showed up just once. The V call is TRBV10-3, the J call TRBJ2-2; 11 bases are a match to TRBD2. Germline values: CDR1 ENHRY, CDR2 SYGVKD. This CDR3 region has 21 residues. J gave up 0 bases and V 0 bases, and 12 bases lay outside the gene matches. The CDR3 spells CAISESVVVVAGGPNTGELFF. The CDR3 DNA reads as TGTGCCATCAGTGAGTCGGTGGTTGTCGTAGCGGGGGGGCCGAACACCGGGGAGCTGTTTTTT.

The sample holds a few counts of this clone. The rearrangement links TRBV7-9 to TRBJ1-5; D not certain. CDR1 and CDR2 from the germline V gene are SEHNR and FQNEAQ (reference sequence). CDR3 length equals 12 residues. V dropped 5 bases and J dropped 6 bases, with 8 bases sitting between them. The CDR3 DNA reads as TGTGCCAGCAGCGCCGGATCTCAGCCCCAGCATTTT. Protein: CASSAGSQPQHF.

This chain links TRBV14 with TRBJ2-7; D uncertain. Germline V gives CDR1 SGHDN, CDR2 FVKESK. The CDR3 has 14 amino acids. Trimming pared 0 bases from V and 0 bases from J, leaving 6 bases between. CDR3 sequence reads: CASSQDMPSYEQYF. CDR3 DNA: TGTGCCAGCAGCCAAGACATGCCCTCCTACGAGCAGTACTTC.

The J gene is TRBJ2-3, the V gene TRBV27; D is possibly TRBD2 (5 bases). This CDR3 contains 16 residues. Germline CDR1 MNHEY, CDR2 SMNVEV (reference sequence). V was pared by 0 bases and J by 0 bases, with 10 bases between. CDR3 DNA: TGTGCCAGCAGTTTATCTCTAGCCCCTAGCACAGATACGCAGTATTTT. It is translated as CASSLSLAPSTDTQYF.

This chain connects TRBV27 to TRBJ2-6; unclear D gene. V was cut by 3 bases and J by 1 base, with 7 bases left in between. This CDR3 comprises 15 residues. Germline V gene sequence: CDR1 MNHEY, CDR2 SMNVEV (reference sequence). The CDR3 sequence: CASSLVTSGANVLTF. The CDR3 DNA is TGTGCCAGCAGTTTGGTAACGTCTGGGGCCAACGTCCTGACTTTC. Based on the CDR3 plus reference TRBV27 and TRBJ2-6, the full variable domain is EAQVTQNPRYLITVTGKKLTVTCSQNMNHEYMSWYRQDPGLGLRQIYYSMNVEVTDKGDVPEGYKVSRKEKRNFPLILESPSPNQTSLYFCASSLVTSGANVLTFGAGSRLTVL.

The chain employs TRBV6-9 and TRBJ1-5, with no clear D. CDR1 is MNHGY and CDR2 is SVAAGI in the germline V gene. The CDR3 consists of 19 residues. V lost 0 bases and J lost 1, with 19 bases in between. The CDR3 DNA is TGTGCCAGCAGTTATTCGAGGGTCGGGTCCCCCGTAAGCAATCAGCCCCAGCATTTT. Translated, it gives CASSYSRVGSPVSNQPQHF.

This chain joins TRBV9 and TRBJ1-5; 8 bases agree with TRBD1. Germline V CDR1 and CDR2: SGDLS, YYNGEE. V lost 3 bases, J lost 4 bases, and 3 bases stayed unmatched. CDR3 length: 14 residues. CDR3 DNA: TGTGCCAGCAGCGATACAGGGGGAAATCAGCCCCAGCATTTT. Encoded protein: CASSDTGGNQPQHF. The complete variable domain, with remaining parts taken from reference TRBV9 and TRBJ1-5, reads DSGVTQTPKHLITATGQRVTLRCSPRSGDLSVYWYQQSLDQGLQFLIQYYNGEERAKGNILERFSAQQFPDLHSELNLSSLELGDSALYFCASSDTGGNQPQHFGDGTRLSIL.

The J gene is TRBJ2-7, the V gene TRBV7-9; D possibly corresponds to TRBD2 (7 bases). Germline CDR1 reads SEHNR; CDR2 reads FQNEAQ (reference sequence). The CDR3 covers 15 residues. Between the trimmed V and J ends, which lost 1 base and 3 bases, there was a span of 13 bases. The CDR3 bases are TGTGCCAGCAGCTTAGAGGGGGGGTATAACTACGAGCAGTACTTC. This encodes CASSLEGGYNYEQYF.

As to this clone: At the DNA level, this CDR3 is encoded by other sequences in the same sample as well. This chain connects TRBV9 to TRBJ1-1; 7 positions agree with TRBD1. From germline, CDR1 is SGDLS and CDR2 YYNGEE. The CDR3 sequence is 15 residues long. Losses at the gene ends were 0 bases for V and 1 base for J; bases not matched to a gene: 3. The CDR3 bases are TGTGCCAGCAGCGTAGCCGGGACAGCGAACACTGAAGCTTTCTTT. It is translated as CASSVAGTANTEAFF.

The chain employs TRBV5-4 and TRBJ2-7, with D hard to call. Germline V gene data show CDR1 as SGHNT and CDR2 as YYREEE (reference sequence). The length of the CDR3 is 14 residues. The V end was cut by 2 bases, the J end by 3 bases, with 12 bases between. The CDR3 is CASSLRSAHYEQYF. CDR3 DNA: TGTGCCAGCAGCTTAAGGTCGGCTCACTACGAGCAGTACTTC.

The chain joins TRBV4-1 to TRBJ2-2, with TRBD2 identical over 9 bases. V lost 4 bases, J lost 4 bases, and 7 bases stayed unmatched. Per the germline V gene, CDR1 is MGHRA and CDR2 is YSYEKL. This CDR3 is built from 16 residues. Here the CDR3 DNA reads TGCGCCAGCAGCCGGGTAGCGGGAGATTTCACCGGGGAGCTGTTTTTT. Translated, it gives CASSRVAGDFTGELFF.

The chain combines TRBV30 with TRBJ2-3, with D hard to call. CDR1 and CDR2 (germline): GTSNPN, SVGIG (reference sequence). V was pared by 2 bases and J by 4 bases, with 7 bases between. The CDR3 sequence is 12 residues long. CDR3: CAWSWSADTQYF. CDR3 sequence (DNA): TGTGCCTGGAGTTGGAGCGCAGATACGCAGTATTTT.

Comment on this clone: Germline is not matched at one junction end, which may reflect a read error. The rearrangement links TRBV7-9 to TRBJ2-7; 11 positions match TRBD1. Germline CDR1 and CDR2: SEHNR and FQNEAQ (reference sequence). This CDR3 comprises 17 residues. The CDR3 region is CASSVAGQGASSYEQYF. CDR3 in DNA: TGTGCCAGCAGCGTAGCCGGACAGGGGGCGTCATCCTACGAGCAGTACTTC.

The rearrangement uses TRBV6-5 and TRBJ2-5, with D unresolved. CDR1 is MNHEY and CDR2 is SVGAGI in the germline V gene. V gave up 10 bases and J gave up 2 bases, with 5 bases separating them. The CDR3 has 10 amino acids. The CDR3, as DNA: TGTGCCATAGGACAAGAGACCCAGTACTTC. Encoded protein: CAIGQETQYF.

The chain recombines TRBV12-5 with TRBJ2-5; 8 bases line up with TRBD2. CDR1 is LGHNT and CDR2 is FRNRAP in the germline V gene. The CDR3 extends over 15 amino acids. J was trimmed by 5 bases and V by 2 bases; bases with no gene match: 7. This chain's CDR3 is CASGLFSGGPETQYF. The CDR3 nucleotides read TGTGCTAGTGGTTTGTTCTCGGGGGGGCCCGAGACCCAGTACTTC. Filled out from reference TRBV12-5 and TRBJ2-5, the complete variable domain reads DARVTQTPRHKVTEMGQEVTMRCQPILGHNTVFWYRQTMMQGLELLAYFRNRAPLDDSGMPKDRFSAEMPDATLATLKIQPSEPRDSAVYFCASGLFSGGPETQYFGPGTRLLVL.

This rearrangement joins TRBV4-2 to TRBJ2-1; D may be TRBD1 or TRBD2 (5 bases each). CDR3 length equals 16 residues. Germline V gene sequence: CDR1 LGHNA, CDR2 YNFKEQ. The V gene lost 3 bases and the J gene lost 10 bases, with 22 bases spanning the gap. The CDR3 spells CASSHARGEYGVEQFF. The CDR3 bases are TGTGCCAGCAGCCACGCAAGAGGGGAGTATGGGGTAGAGCAGTTCTTC.

The V gene is TRBV6-4, the J gene TRBJ2-7; D may correspond to TRBD1 or TRBD2 (5 bases each). Trimming removed 6 bases from V and 1 base from J, with 10 bases in between. This CDR3 is 13 amino acids long. In germline, CDR1 is MRHNA, CDR2 SNTAGT. The CDR3 protein is CASRGTESYEQYF. DNA of the CDR3: TGTGCCAGCAGGGGGACGGAATCCTACGAGCAGTACTTC.